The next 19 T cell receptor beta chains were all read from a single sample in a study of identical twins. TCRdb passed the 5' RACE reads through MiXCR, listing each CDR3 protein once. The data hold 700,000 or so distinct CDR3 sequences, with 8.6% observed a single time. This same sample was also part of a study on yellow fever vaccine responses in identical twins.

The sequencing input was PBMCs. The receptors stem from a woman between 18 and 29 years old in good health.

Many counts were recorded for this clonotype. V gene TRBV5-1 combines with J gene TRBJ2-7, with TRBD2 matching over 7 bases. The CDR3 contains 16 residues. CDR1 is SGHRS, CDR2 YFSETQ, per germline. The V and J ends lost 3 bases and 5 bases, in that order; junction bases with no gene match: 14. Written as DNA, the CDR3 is TGCGCCAGCAGCTCAGGTTCAGCGGGGATCTACAACGAGCAGTACTTC. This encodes CASSSGSAGIYNEQYF. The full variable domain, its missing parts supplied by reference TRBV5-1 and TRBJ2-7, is KAGVTQTPRYLIKTRGQQVTLSCSPISGHRSVSWYQQTPGQGLQFLFEYFSETQRNKGNFPGRFSGRQFSNSRSEMNVSTLELGDSALYLCASSSGSAGIYNEQYFGPGTRLTVT.

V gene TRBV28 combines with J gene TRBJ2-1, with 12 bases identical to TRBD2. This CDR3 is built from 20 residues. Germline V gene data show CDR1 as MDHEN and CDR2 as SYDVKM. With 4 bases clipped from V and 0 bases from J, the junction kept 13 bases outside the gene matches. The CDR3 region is CASSSGLGGLAGFSYNEQFF. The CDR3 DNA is TGTGCCAGCAGTTCCGGGCTGGGGGGACTAGCGGGTTTCTCCTACAATGAGCAGTTCTTC.

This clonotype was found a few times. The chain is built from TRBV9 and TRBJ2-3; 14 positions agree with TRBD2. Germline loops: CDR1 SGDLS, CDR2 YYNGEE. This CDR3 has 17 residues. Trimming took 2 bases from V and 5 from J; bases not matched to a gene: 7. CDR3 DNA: TGTGCCAGCAGCGTTTCTGGGACTAGCGGGAGCCTAGATACGCAGTATTTT. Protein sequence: CASSVSGTSGSLDTQYF.

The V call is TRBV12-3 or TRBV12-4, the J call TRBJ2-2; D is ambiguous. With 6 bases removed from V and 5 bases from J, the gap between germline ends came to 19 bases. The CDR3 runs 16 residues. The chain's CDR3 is CASSSEALLGTGELFF. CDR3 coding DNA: TGTGCCAGCAGCTCGGAAGCCCTCCTTGGGACCGGGGAGCTGTTTTTT.

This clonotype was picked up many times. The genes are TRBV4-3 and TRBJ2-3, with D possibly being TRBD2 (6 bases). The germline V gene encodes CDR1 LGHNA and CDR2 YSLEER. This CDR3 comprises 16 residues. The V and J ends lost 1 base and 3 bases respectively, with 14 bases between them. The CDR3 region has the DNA TGCGCCAGCAGCCAAGGGTCCGGGAGAGGGACAGATACGCAGTATTTT. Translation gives CASSQGSGRGTDTQYF.

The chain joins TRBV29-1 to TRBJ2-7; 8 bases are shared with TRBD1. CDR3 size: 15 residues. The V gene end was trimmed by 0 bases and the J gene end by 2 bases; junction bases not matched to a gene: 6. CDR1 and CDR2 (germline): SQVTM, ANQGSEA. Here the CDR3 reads CSVEDRQGAPYEQYF. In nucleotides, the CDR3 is TGCAGCGTTGAAGACCGCCAGGGGGCCCCCTACGAGCAGTACTTC.

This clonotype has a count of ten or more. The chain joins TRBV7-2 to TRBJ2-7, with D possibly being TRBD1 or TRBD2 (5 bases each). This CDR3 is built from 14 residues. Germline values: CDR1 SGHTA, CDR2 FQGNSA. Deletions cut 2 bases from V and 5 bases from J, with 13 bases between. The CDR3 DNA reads TGTGCCAGCAGCTTATTGGCAGGGAGCAACGAGCAGTACTTC. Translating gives CASSLLAGSNEQYF. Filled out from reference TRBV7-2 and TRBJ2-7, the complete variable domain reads GAGVSQSPSNKVTEKGKDVELRCDPISGHTALYWYRQSLGQGLEFLIYFQGNSAPDKSGLPSDRFSAERTGGSVSTLTIQRTQQEDSAVYLCASSLLAGSNEQYFGPGTRLTVT.

CDR3 sequence reads: CASSSLGLAATDTQYF. As DNA, the CDR3 is TGTGCCAGCAGCTCCCTGGGACTAGCGGCCACAGATACGCAGTATTTT. The chain combines TRBV7-9 with TRBJ2-3; TRBD2 agrees at 11 bases. Germline CDR1 and CDR2: SEHNR and FQNEAQ (reference sequence). The CDR3 is 16 residues long. V gave up 4 bases and J gave up 2 bases; unmatched junction bases: 5.

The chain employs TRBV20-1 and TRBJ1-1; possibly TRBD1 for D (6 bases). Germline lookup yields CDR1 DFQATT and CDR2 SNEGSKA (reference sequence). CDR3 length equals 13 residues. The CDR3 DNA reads TGCAGGTGGAGGGGGGTATCGAACACTGAAGCTTTCTTT. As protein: CRWRGVSNTEAFF.

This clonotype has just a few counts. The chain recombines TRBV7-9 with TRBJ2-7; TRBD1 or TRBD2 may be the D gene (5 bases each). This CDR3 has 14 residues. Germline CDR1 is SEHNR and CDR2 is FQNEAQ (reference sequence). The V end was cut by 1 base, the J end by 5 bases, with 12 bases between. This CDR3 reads CASSLGGGQDEQYF. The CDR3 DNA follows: TGTGCCAGCAGCTTAGGGGGCGGGCAAGACGAGCAGTACTTC.

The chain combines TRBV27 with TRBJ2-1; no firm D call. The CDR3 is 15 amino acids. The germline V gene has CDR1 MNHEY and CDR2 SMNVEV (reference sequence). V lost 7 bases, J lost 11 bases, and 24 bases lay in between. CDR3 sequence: CASNFQGSSGPQQFF. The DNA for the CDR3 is TGTGCCAGCAATTTCCAAGGGTCATCGGGCCCCCAGCAGTTCTTC.

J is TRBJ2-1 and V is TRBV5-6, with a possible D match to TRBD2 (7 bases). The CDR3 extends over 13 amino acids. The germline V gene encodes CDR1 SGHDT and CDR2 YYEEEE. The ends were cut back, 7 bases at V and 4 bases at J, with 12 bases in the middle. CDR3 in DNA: TGTGCCAGCTTCCGGGGGGCTTACAATGAGCAGTTCTTC. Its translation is CASFRGAYNEQFF.

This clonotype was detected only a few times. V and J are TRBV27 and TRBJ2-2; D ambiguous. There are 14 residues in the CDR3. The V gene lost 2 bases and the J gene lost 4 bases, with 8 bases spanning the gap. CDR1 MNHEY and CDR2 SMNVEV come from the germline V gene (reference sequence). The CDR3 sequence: CASSLELITGELFF. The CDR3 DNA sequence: TGTGCCAGCAGTTTAGAACTGATCACCGGGGAGCTGTTTTTT.

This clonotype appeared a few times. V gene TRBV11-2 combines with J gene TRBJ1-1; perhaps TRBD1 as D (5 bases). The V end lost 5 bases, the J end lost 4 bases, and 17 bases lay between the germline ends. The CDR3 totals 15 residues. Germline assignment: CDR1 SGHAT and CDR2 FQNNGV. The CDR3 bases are TGTGCCAGCAGCCCTAGGGTCAGGGATGGCACTGAAGCTTTCTTT. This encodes CASSPRVRDGTEAFF.

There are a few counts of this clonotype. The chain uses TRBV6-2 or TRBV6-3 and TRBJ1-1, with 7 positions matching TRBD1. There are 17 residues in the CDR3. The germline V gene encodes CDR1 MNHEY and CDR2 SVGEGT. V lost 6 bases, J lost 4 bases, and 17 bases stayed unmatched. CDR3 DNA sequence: TGTGCCAGCAGCTACAGAATCCGGGACAGTGACCCCACTGAAGCTTTCTTT. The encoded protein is CASSYRIRDSDPTEAFF.

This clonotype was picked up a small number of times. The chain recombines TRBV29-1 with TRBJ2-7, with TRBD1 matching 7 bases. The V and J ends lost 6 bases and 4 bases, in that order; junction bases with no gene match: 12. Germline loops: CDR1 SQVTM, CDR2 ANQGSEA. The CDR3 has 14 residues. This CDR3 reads CSVAPGTALYEQYF. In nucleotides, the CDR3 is TGCAGCGTCGCTCCTGGGACAGCTCTTTACGAGCAGTACTTC.

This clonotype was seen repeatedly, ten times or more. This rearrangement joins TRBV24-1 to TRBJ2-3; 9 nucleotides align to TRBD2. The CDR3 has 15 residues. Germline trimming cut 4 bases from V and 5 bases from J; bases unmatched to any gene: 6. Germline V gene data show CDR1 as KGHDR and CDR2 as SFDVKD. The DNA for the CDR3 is TGTGCCACCAGTGAAGCGGGAGGCAACCGAGATACGCAGTATTTT. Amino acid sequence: CATSEAGGNRDTQYF.

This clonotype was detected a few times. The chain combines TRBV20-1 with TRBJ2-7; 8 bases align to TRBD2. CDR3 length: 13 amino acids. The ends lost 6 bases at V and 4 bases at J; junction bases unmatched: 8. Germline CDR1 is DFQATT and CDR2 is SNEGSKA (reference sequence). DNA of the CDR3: TGCAGTGCCCGAGTTAGCGGGGTGTACGAGCAGTACTTC. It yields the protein CSARVSGVYEQYF.

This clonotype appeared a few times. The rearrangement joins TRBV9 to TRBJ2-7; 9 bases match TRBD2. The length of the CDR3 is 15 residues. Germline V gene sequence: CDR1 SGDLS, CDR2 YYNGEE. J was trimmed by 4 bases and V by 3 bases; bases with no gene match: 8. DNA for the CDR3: TGTGCCAGCAGCGAGGGGCTAGCGGGAATTTACGAGCAGTACTTC. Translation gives CASSEGLAGIYEQYF.